This T cell receptor (beta chain) originates from a study of a mutant IDH1 vaccine in newly diagnosed glioma. Germline values: CDR1 MNHNS, CDR2 SASEGT. Trimming took 8 bases from V and 4 from J; bases not matched to a gene: 7. The CDR3 runs to 13 residues. As to time point: week 5, during vaccination. Every single dose of the vaccine, 300 ug of mutant IDH1 20-mer peptide, came with topical imiquimod. The protocol was immunoSEQ multiplex PCR, while the TCRdb copy is restricted to in-frame clones and leaves out a portion. The sample has tens of thousands of clones, approximately 78% seen once. As regards this clone: No antigen is known for it.

V gene TRBV6-1 combines with J gene TRBJ1-1; 7 bases line up with TRBD1. The sequence was obtained from a middle-aged woman with glioma. The sequences come from PBMCs, collected from a glioma patient whose treatment included an IDH1 peptide vaccine. The CDR3 reads CASRRDSLTEAFF. DNA for the CDR3: TGTGCCAGCCGAAGGGACAGTCTCACTGAAGCTTTCTTT.